This TCR beta chain is drawn from a study of blood T cell repertoires in COVID-19. Study information: T cells, B-cell-depleted T cells, or PBMCs supplied cDNA or gDNA.

The V gene's germline CDR1 is LNHDA and CDR2 SQIVND (reference sequence). CDR3 length: 15 residues. V lost 5 bases to trimming and J lost 6 bases; unmatched junction nucleotides: 9. Only in-frame clones appear in the TCRdb table, and some are missing; sequencing was by immunoSEQ multiplex PCR. Of about 190,000 clones in the sample, nearly 90% were seen once. What was sequenced was peripheral blood. The TCR was taken from a middle-aged man with acute or convalescent COVID-19. The chain joins TRBV19 to TRBJ1-5; 8 bases fit TRBD1. Here the CDR3 DNA reads TGTGCCAGTAGTGCCGGACAGGGCCCTAGTCAGCCCCAGCATTTT. Translated: CASSAGQGPSQPQHF.